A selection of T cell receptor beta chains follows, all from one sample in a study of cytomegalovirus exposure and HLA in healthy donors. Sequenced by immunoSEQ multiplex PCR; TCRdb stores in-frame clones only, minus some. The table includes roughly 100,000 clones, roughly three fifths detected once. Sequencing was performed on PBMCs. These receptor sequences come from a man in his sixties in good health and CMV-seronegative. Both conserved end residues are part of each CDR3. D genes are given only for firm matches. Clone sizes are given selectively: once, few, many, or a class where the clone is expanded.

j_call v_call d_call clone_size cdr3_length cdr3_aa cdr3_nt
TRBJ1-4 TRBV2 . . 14 CASRQNTFNEKLFF TGTGCCAGCAGGCAGAACACCTTTAATGAAAAACTGTTTTTT
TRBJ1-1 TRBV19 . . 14 CASSIGAGTTEAFF TGTGCCAGTAGTATAGGGGCGGGGACCACTGAAGCTTTCTTT
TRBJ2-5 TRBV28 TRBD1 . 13 CASSPGTEETQYF TGTGCCAGCAGTCCGGGGACAGAAGAGACCCAGTACTTC
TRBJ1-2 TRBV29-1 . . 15 CSVGPPEAAVYGYTF TGCAGCGTTGGACCGCCGGAGGCAGCGGTCTATGGCTACACCTTC
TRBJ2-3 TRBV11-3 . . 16 CASSLADSASTDTQYF TGTGCCAGCAGCTTAGCAGACAGCGCTAGCACAGATACGCAGTATTTT
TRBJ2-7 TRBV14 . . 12 CASSLRVYEQYF TGTGCCAGCAGCCTTCGGGTCTACGAGCAGTACTTC
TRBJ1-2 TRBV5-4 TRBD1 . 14 CASSHPGQGEGYTF TGTGCCAGCAGCCATCCGGGACAGGGTGAGGGCTACACCTTC
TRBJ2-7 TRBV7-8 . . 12 CASSTGSYEQYF TGTGCCAGCAGCACCGGGTCCTACGAGCAGTACTTC
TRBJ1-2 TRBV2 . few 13 CASSDRGNYGYTF TGTGCCAGCAGTGATCGGGGTAACTATGGCTACACCTTC
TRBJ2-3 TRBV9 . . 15 CASSVDSSGTDTQYF TGTGCCAGCAGCGTAGATAGTAGCGGCACAGATACGCAGTATTTT
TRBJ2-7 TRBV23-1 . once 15 CASGYGGAPPGEQYF TGCGCCAGCGGATACGGTGGGGCGCCTCCCGGCGAGCAGTACTTC
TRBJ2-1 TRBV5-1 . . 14 CASSQPGAYNEQFF TGCGCCAGCAGCCAACCGGGAGCATACAATGAGCAGTTCTTC
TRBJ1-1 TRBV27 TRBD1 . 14 CASSTDRVGTEAFF TGTGCCAGCAGCACAGACAGGGTGGGCACTGAAGCTTTCTTT
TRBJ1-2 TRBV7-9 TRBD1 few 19 CSSSRRAPGQGLIIDGYTF TGTTCCAGCAGCCGCAGGGCGCCGGGACAGGGGCTGATAATCGATGGCTACACCTTC
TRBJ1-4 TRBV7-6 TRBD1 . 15 CASTRRGQGDEKLFF TGTGCCAGCACCCGCCGCGGACAGGGGGATGAAAAACTGTTTTTT
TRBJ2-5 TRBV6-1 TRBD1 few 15 CASTPGQGFQETQYF TGTGCCAGCACCCCGGGACAGGGGTTCCAAGAGACCCAGTACTTC
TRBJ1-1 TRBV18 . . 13 CASSPRTPPEAFF TGCGCCAGCTCACCACGGACACCTCCTGAAGCTTTCTTT
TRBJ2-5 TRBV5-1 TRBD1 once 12 CASSEQGALLYF TGCGCCAGCAGCGAACAGGGGGCCCTTCTATACTTC
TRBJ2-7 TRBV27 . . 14 CASKRAGDPYEQYF TGTGCCAGCAAACGAGCCGGGGATCCCTACGAGCAGTACTTC
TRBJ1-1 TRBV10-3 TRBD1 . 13 CAISGQENTEAFF TGTGCCATCAGCGGACAGGAGAACACTGAAGCTTTCTTT
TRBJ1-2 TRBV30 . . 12 CAWNGDTLGYTF TGTGCCTGGAACGGGGACACCCTCGGCTACACCTTC
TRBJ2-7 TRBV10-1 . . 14 CASIPLRSSYEQYF TGCGCCAGCATTCCACTGAGGAGCTCCTACGAGCAGTACTTC
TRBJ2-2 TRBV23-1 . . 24 CASSQSTAFPSAPRYTHTAGELFF TGCGCCAGCAGTCAATCAACTGCGTTCCCATCCGCCCCTAGGTACACCCACACCGCGGGGGAGCTGTTTTTT
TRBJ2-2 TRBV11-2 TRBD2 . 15 CASSFGLVNTGELFF TGTGCCAGCAGCTTCGGACTAGTGAACACCGGGGAGCTGTTTTTT
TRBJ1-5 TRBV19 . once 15 CASRSGEVRNQPQHF TGTGCCAGCCGATCTGGGGAGGTTCGAAATCAGCCCCAGCATTTT
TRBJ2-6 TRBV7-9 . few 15 CASSLGLSGANVLTF TGTGCCAGCAGCTTAGGACTCTCTGGGGCCAACGTCCTGACTTTC
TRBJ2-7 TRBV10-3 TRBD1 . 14 CAISQGAGPYEQYF TGTGCCATCAGCCAGGGGGCTGGCCCCTACGAGCAGTACTTC
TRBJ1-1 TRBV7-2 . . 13 CASSRGGSTEAFF TGTGCCAGCAGCCGGGGTGGAAGCACTGAAGCTTTCTTT
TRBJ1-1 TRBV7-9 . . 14 CASSLVRANTEAFF TGTGCCAGCAGCTTAGTCAGGGCGAACACTGAAGCTTTCTTT
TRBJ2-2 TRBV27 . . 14 CASMLARNTGELFF TGTGCCAGCATGCTAGCTAGGAACACCGGGGAGCTGTTTTTT
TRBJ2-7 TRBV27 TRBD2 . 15 CASSLQAGGLDEQYF TGTGCCAGCAGTTTACAGGCGGGAGGGCTGGACGAGCAGTACTTC
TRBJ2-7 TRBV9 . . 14 CASSVGGEVYEQYF TGTGCCAGCAGCGTAGGAGGGGAGGTCTACGAGCAGTACTTC
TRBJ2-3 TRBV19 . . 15 CASSIAPASPDTQYF TGTGCCAGTAGTATAGCCCCAGCGTCGCCAGATACGCAGTATTTT
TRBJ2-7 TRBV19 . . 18 CASSIAGTDRAGSGEQYF TGTGCCAGTAGTATTGCCGGGACTGACAGGGCTGGATCCGGCGAGCAGTACTTC
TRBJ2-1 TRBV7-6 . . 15 CASSPGRGQYNEQFF TGTGCCAGCAGCCCCGGGAGGGGGCAATACAATGAGCAGTTCTTC
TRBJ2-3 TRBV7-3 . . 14 CASSSDSYTDTQYF TGTGCCAGCAGCTCGGACAGCTACACAGATACGCAGTATTTT
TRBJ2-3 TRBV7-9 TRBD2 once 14 CASSLAGAADTQYF TGTGCCAGCAGTTTAGCGGGAGCCGCAGATACGCAGTATTTT
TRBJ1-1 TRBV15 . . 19 CATSRDRYLQGDRNTEAFF TGTGCCACCAGCAGAGATCGTTACCTGCAGGGTGATAGGAACACTGAAGCTTTCTTT
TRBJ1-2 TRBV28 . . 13 CASSPGVNYGYTF TGTGCCAGCAGTCCCGGGGTCAACTATGGCTACACCTTC
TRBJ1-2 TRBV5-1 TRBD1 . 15 CASSLETGEGYGYTF TGCGCCAGCAGCTTGGAAACAGGGGAAGGCTATGGCTACACCTTC
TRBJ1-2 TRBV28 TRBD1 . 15 CASSPVGRTGAGYTF TGTGCCAGCAGTCCTGTTGGGAGGACAGGGGCCGGCTACACCTTC
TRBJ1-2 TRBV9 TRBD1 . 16 CASSVASKRDRDGYTF TGTGCCAGCAGCGTAGCTAGTAAGAGGGACAGGGATGGCTACACCTTC
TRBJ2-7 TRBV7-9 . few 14 CASSLTGAGNEQYF TGTGCCAGCAGCTTAACAGGGGCGGGGAACGAGCAGTACTTC
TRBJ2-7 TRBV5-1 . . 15 CASRGGQQSSYEQYF TGCGCCAGCAGAGGGGGTCAGCAGAGCTCCTACGAGCAGTACTTC
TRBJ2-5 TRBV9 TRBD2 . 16 CASSAGTSGRGETQYF TGTGCCAGCAGCGCCGGGACTAGCGGGAGGGGCGAGACCCAGTACTTC
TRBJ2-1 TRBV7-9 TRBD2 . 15 CASSQTSGGDNEQFF TGTGCCAGCAGCCAAACTAGCGGGGGAGACAATGAGCAGTTCTTC
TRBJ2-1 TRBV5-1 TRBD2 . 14 CATSREGGLREQFF TGCGCCACCTCACGGGAGGGGGGGCTGAGGGAGCAGTTCTTC
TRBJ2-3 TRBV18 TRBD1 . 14 CASSRTGVSDTQYF TGTGCCAGCTCTCGGACAGGGGTTTCAGATACGCAGTATTTT
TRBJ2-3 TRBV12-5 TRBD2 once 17 CASGFPTSGGLADTQYF TGTGCTAGTGGTTTCCCTACTAGCGGGGGGTTGGCAGATACGCAGTATTTT
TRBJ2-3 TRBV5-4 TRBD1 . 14 CASSPNRGADTQYF TGTGCCAGCAGCCCCAACAGGGGAGCAGATACGCAGTATTTT
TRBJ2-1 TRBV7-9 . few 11 CASSLVSEQFF TGTGCCAGCAGCTTAGTGAGCGAGCAGTTCTTC
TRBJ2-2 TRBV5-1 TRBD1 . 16 CASSSPAGGASGELFF TGCGCCAGCAGCTCCCCCGCAGGGGGCGCGTCCGGGGAGCTGTTTTTT